This T cell receptor beta chain came from a study of blood T cell repertoires in COVID-19. Study at large: Sites in the United States, Italy and Spain provided acute and convalescent COVID-19 samples.

For recovered donors of Cohort 3, there were two negative PCRs, clearance, or symptom resolution. The CDR3 runs to 12 residues. Germline CDR1 is MDHEN and CDR2 is SYDVKM. Deletions cut 6 bases from V and 7 bases from J, with 12 bases between. Original methodology: The authors estimated nucleated cell counts from reference gene primer amplification. Generated by immunoSEQ multiplex PCR, the TCRdb table keeps only in-frame clones and is missing some. V and J calls and clone size come straight from that table; D and trimming were deduced from the DNA. Of about 250,000 clones listed, around 90% were seen once; the top ten hold under 3.5%.

The receptor was derived from a woman between 50 and 59 years old who had recovered from COVID-19. Sequenced input: PBMCs or T cells enriched from blood (not recorded which). This chain joins TRBV28 and TRBJ1-2, with a weak D call TRBD1 (6 bases). The CDR3 reads CASRDRLAGYTF. The CDR3 nucleotides are TGTGCCAGCAGAGACAGGTTGGCTGGCTACACCTTC.